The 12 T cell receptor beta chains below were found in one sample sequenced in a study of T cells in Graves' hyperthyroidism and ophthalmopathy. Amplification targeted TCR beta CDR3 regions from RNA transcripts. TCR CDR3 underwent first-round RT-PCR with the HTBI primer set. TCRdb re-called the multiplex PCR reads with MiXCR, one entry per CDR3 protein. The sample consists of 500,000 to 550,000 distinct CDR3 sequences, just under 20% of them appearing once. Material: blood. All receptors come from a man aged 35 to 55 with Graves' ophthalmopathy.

CDR3 in DNA: TGTGCCAGTAGGAGTATGAGCCTCGGGACAGCAGGAGCTAACTATGGCTACACCTTC. Translated, it gives CASRSMSLGTAGANYGYTF. The gene calls are TRBV19 and TRBJ1-2; 7 bases line up with TRBD1. After removal of 6 bases from V and 0 bases from J, the junction contained 19 bases not matched to a gene. The CDR3 runs 19 residues. CDR1 and CDR2 from the germline V gene are LNHDA and SQIVND (reference sequence).

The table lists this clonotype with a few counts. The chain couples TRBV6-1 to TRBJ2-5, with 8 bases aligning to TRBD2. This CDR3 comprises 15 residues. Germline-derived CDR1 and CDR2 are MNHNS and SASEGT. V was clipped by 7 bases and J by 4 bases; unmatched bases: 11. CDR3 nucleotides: TGTGCCAGCAACCCACGGGGGGGTGGGTTAGAGACCCAGTACTTC. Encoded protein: CASNPRGGGLETQYF.

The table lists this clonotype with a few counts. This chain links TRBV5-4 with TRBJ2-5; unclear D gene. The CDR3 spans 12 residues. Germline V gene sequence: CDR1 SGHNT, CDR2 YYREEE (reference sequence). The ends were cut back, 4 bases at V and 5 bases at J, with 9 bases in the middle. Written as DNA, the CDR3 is TGTGCCAGCAGCCGGTTTGGGGAGACCCAGTACTTC. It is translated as CASSRFGETQYF.

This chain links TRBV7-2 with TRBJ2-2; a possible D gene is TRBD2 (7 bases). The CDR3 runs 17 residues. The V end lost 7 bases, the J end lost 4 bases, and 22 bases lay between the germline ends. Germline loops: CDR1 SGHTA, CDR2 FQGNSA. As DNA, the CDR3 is TGTGCCAGCAACTGGCGCGGGGGCGTTAGCCGCACCGGGGAGCTGTTTTTT. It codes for CASNWRGGVSRTGELFF. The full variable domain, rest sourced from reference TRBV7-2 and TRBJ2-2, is GAGVSQSPSNKVTEKGKDVELRCDPISGHTALYWYRQSLGQGLEFLIYFQGNSAPDKSGLPSDRFSAERTGGSVSTLTIQRTQQEDSAVYLCASNWRGGVSRTGELFFGEGSRLTVL.

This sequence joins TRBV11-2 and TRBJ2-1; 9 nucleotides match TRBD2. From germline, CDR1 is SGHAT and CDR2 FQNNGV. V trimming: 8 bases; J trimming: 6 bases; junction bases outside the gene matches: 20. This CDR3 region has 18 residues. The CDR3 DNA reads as TGTGCCAGCGGATACCCCCCTACCGGGACTAGCATTATCAATGAGCAGTTCTTC. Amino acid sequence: CASGYPPTGTSIINEQFF. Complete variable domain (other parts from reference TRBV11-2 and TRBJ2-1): EAGVAQSPRYKIIEKRQSVAFWCNPISGHATLYWYQQILGQGPKLLIQFQNNGVVDDSQLPKDRFSAERLKGVDSTLKIQPAKLEDSAVYLCASGYPPTGTSIINEQFFGPGTRLTVL.

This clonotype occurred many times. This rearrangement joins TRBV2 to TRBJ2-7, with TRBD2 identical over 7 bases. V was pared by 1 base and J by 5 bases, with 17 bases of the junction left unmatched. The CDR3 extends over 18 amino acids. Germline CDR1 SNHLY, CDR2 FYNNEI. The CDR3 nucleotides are TGTGCCAGCAGTGAAGGGACCCGACTAGCTCTCTGGGGAGACGAGCAGTACTTC. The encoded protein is CASSEGTRLALWGDEQYF.

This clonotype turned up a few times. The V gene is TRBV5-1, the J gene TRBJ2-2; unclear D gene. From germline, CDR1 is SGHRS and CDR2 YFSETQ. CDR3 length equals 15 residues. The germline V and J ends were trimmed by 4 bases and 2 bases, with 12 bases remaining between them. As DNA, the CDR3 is TGCGCCAGCAGCGTCCGAGTCGAAAACACCGGGGAGCTGTTTTTT. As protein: CASSVRVENTGELFF.

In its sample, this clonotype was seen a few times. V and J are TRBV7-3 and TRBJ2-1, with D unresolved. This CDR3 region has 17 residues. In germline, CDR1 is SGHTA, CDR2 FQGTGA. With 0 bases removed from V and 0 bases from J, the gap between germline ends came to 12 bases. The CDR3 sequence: CASSLTPGPSSYNEQFF. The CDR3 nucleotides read TGTGCCAGCAGCTTAACCCCCGGACCTAGCTCCTACAATGAGCAGTTCTTC.

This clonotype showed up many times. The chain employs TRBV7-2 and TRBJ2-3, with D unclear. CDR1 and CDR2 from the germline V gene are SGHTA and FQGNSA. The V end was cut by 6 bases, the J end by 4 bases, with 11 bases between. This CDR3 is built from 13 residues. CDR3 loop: CASSTYESDTQYF. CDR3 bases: TGTGCCAGCAGTACCTACGAATCAGATACGCAGTATTTT. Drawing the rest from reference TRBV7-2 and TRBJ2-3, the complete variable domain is GAGVSQSPSNKVTEKGKDVELRCDPISGHTALYWYRQSLGQGLEFLIYFQGNSAPDKSGLPSDRFSAERTGGSVSTLTIQRTQQEDSAVYLCASSTYESDTQYFGPGTRLTVL.

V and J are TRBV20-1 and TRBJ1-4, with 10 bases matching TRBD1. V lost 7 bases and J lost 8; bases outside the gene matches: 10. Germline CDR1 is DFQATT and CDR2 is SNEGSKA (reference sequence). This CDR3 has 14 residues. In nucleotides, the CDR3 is TGCAGTGTTATGTCCCCGACAGGGGGCGAAAAACTGTTTTTT. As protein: CSVMSPTGGEKLFF.

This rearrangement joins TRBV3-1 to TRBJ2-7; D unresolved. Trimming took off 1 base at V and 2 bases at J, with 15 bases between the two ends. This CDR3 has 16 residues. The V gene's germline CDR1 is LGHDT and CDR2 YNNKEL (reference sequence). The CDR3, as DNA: TGTGCCAGCAGCCAAGGCGAAATATACATACCCTACGAGCAGTACTTC. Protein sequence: CASSQGEIYIPYEQYF.

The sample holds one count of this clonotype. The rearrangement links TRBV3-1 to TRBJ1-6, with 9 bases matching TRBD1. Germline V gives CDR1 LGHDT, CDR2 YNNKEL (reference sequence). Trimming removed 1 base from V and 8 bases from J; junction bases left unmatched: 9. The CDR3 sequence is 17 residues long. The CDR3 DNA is TGTGCCAGCAGCCAAGGATTTCCGGGACAGGGTGATTCACCCCTCCACTTT. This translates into CASSQGFPGQGDSPLHF.